This is a list of T cell receptor beta chains from one sample in a study of shared clonotypes between healthy human individuals. Profiled with immunoSEQ multiplex PCR; TCRdb holds only in-frame clones, not every one. Of some 2,500,000 clones listed, roughly 93% are singletons. Sequenced material: naive CD4+ T cells from PBMCs. The receptor source for this set is a man between 18 and 35 years old in good health. Some clones in this sample may be carry-over from other donors' samples. Both conserved end residues are part of each CDR3.

CASSLTGGSYNEQFF	TRBV7-3	TRBJ2-1
CASSRPGQSQETQYF	TRBV28	TRBJ2-5
CASSAPGLGSHEQFF	TRBV7-2	TRBJ2-1
CASRRESYEQYF	TRBV2	-
CSARGGVQATQYF	TRBV29-1	TRBJ2-3
CASSSTGSGELFF	TRBV11-3	TRBJ2-2
CASSGLLKGATNEKLFF	TRBV4-1	TRBJ1-4
CASSVDPGQATYEQYF	TRBV9	TRBJ2-7
CASSSTSGNYEQYF	TRBV7-2	TRBJ2-7
CASSPPGQGFGNEQFF	TRBV18	TRBJ2-1
CASSLTRLAGAGELFF	TRBV7-3	TRBJ2-2
CASSWAPNQPQHF	TRBV18	TRBJ1-5
CASSYRLAGDPYNEQFF	TRBV2	TRBJ2-1
CASSAGTGGAYEQYF	TRBV9	TRBJ2-7
CASIARGLANSPGELFF	TRBV27	TRBJ2-2
CASSLLAGDEEQYF	TRBV5-1	TRBJ2-7
CASSLDWGPYNTGELFF	TRBV5-1	TRBJ2-2
CASREGVPYGYTF	TRBV19	TRBJ1-2
CASSLTSGGKETQYF	TRBV5-4	TRBJ2-5
CASSPGQAYGYTF	TRBV5-1	TRBJ1-2
CASSATGAMNTEAFF	TRBV9	TRBJ1-1
CASRRGRDTSYEQYF	TRBV5-1	TRBJ2-7
CASSLGGFGGYTF	TRBV28	TRBJ1-2